One sample yielded the 20 T cell receptor beta chains listed below, sequenced in a study of vaccination effects on CD4 cells after COVID-19. The repertoire was sequenced with immunoSEQ multiplex PCR; TCRdb's copy has only in-frame clones and lacks some. The repertoire includes 20,000 to 25,000 clones, 73% of them detected once, and 7% to 9.5% sits in the top ten. No antigen has been assigned to these receptors. Antigen-specific CD4+ T cell clonotypes were called by their expansion after viral peptide-pool culture in ViraFEST. A roughly 10-day culture period preceded the isolation of CD4+ T cells. Two doses of either BNT162b2 or mRNA-1273 were given to each participant. The sequences come from CD4+ T cells from PBMCs cultured with SARS-CoV-2 spike peptides, collected after COVID-19 vaccination. These receptors were taken from a human donor who received a COVID-19 vaccine.

The chain carries TRBV12-3 or TRBV12-4 and TRBJ1-4, with no clear D. The CDR3 runs 13 residues. The V gene lost 11 bases and the J gene lost 0 bases, with 10 bases spanning the gap. The CDR3 spells CACINPTNEKLFF. The CDR3 DNA reads TGTGCCTGTATTAACCCAACTAATGAAAAACTGTTTTTT.

This clone was detected a few times. The V call is TRBV5-4, the J call TRBJ1-2; D ambiguous. Germline CDR1 SGHNT, CDR2 YYREEE (reference sequence). This CDR3 is built from 13 residues. Between the trimmed V and J ends, which lost 4 bases and 2 bases, there was a span of 9 bases. The CDR3 protein is CASSPEENYGYTF. Written as DNA, the CDR3 is TGTGCCAGCAGCCCGGAAGAGAACTATGGCTACACCTTC.

The chain has TRBV6-4 and TRBJ1-5; 8 positions match TRBD1. The V segment lost 4 bases and the J segment 0 bases; nucleotides outside the gene matches: 8. The CDR3 has 17 residues. Germline-derived CDR1 and CDR2 are MRHNA and SNTAGT. CDR3 amino acids: CASSVTGGPYSNQPQHF. The CDR3 nucleotides are TGTGCCAGCAGTGTTACAGGGGGACCTTATAGCAATCAGCCCCAGCATTTT.

The chain combines TRBV6-5 with TRBJ2-7; 9 bases are shared with TRBD1. Unmatched junction bases numbered 8, after V lost 6 bases and J lost 2 bases. The CDR3 sequence is 15 residues long. Germline V gene sequence: CDR1 MNHEY, CDR2 SVGAGI. CDR3 region: CASREGQGGAYEQYF. The DNA for the CDR3 is TGTGCCAGCAGGGAGGGACAGGGAGGCGCCTACGAGCAGTACTTC.

J is TRBJ2-2 and V is TRBV9; TRBD2 aligns across 7 bases. CDR3 length equals 15 residues. Looked up from germline, CDR1 is SGDLS and CDR2 is YYNGEE. The V segment lost 2 bases and the J segment 6 bases; nucleotides outside the gene matches: 7. DNA for the CDR3: TGTGCCAGCAGCGTGGGGGGGACGGTGGCCGGGGAGCTGTTTTTT. This sequence encodes CASSVGGTVAGELFF.

The V gene is TRBV5-1, the J gene TRBJ1-2, with 7 bases lining up with TRBD1. Looked up from germline, CDR1 is SGHRS and CDR2 is YFSETQ. Trimming at V came to 4 bases and at J to 0 bases, leaving 6 bases not matched to a gene. The CDR3 length is 15 residues. The CDR3 reads CASSPGDRANYGYTF. DNA of the CDR3: TGCGCCAGCAGCCCCGGGGACAGAGCTAACTATGGCTACACCTTC. Full variable domain (rest looked up from reference TRBV5-1 and TRBJ1-2): KAGVTQTPRYLIKTRGQQVTLSCSPISGHRSVSWYQQTPGQGLQFLFEYFSETQRNKGNFPGRFSGRQFSNSRSEMNVSTLELGDSALYLCASSPGDRANYGYTFGSGTRLTVV.

This sequence joins TRBV6-1 and TRBJ2-3, with 12 bases matching TRBD2. The CDR3 has 15 residues. V shed 7 bases, J shed 10 bases, and the junction held 12 bases outside the gene matches. Germline loops: CDR1 MNHNS, CDR2 SASEGT. The CDR3 region is CASTETTSGSISQYF. In DNA, the CDR3 is TGTGCCAGCACAGAGACGACTAGCGGGAGTATCTCGCAGTATTTT.

The sample holds one count of this clone. This chain links TRBV6-5 with TRBJ1-5; a possible D gene is TRBD1 (6 bases). The CDR3 covers 15 residues. Trimming shortened V by 6 bases and J by 2 bases, and 14 bases separated the two germline ends. The germline gives CDR1 MNHEY, CDR2 SVGAGI. CDR3 in DNA: TGTGCCAGCAGGCTCAGGGGTAGGGGCAATCAGCCCCAGCATTTT. Protein: CASRLRGRGNQPQHF.

This clone appeared a single time. The chain couples TRBV19 to TRBJ1-1; D not certain. Germline assignment: CDR1 LNHDA and CDR2 SQIVND (reference sequence). CDR3 length: 14 amino acids. V was clipped by 0 bases and J by 4 bases, with 9 bases between them. DNA for the CDR3: TGTGCCAGTAGTATAGACGGATTTAGCACTGAAGCTTTCTTT. This gives the protein CASSIDGFSTEAFF.

V usage is TRBV2 and J usage is TRBJ1-3; D is unresolved. Trimming removed 4 bases at V and 7 bases at J, with 11 bases between. Germline V CDR1 and CDR2: SNHLY, FYNNEI. The CDR3 runs to 13 residues. DNA of the CDR3: TGTGCCAGCAGTGGGGCGAGGACTAACACCATATATTTT. Protein: CASSGARTNTIYF.

This chain joins TRBV6-6 and TRBJ2-1; 9 positions match TRBD1. The CDR3 sequence is 18 residues long. In germline, CDR1 is MNHNY, CDR2 SVGAGI (reference sequence). J gave up 5 bases and V 5 bases, and 16 bases lay outside the gene matches. The chain's CDR3 is CASSPGGGQGSSDNEQFF. CDR3 nucleotide sequence: TGTGCCAGCAGTCCCGGTGGAGGACAGGGGAGTTCGGACAATGAGCAGTTCTTC.

The rearrangement uses TRBV7-9 and TRBJ2-7; the match to TRBD1 covers 8 bases. CDR1 and CDR2 from the germline V gene are SEHNR and FQNEAQ (reference sequence). The ends lost 4 bases at V and 7 bases at J; junction bases unmatched: 15. This CDR3 contains 16 residues. This CDR3 is CASSSRSGTGDMEQYF. The CDR3 DNA reads as TGTGCCAGCAGCTCCCGATCCGGGACAGGCGACATGGAGCAGTACTTC.

V is TRBV7-6 and J is TRBJ1-3; D is unclear. The CDR3 runs to 17 residues. Germline V gene data show CDR1 as SGHVS and CDR2 as FNYEAQ. The V end was cut by 1 base, the J end by 4 bases, with 17 bases between. This CDR3 is CASSLVSPSTEGNTIYF. The CDR3, as DNA: TGTGCCAGCAGCTTAGTATCTCCCTCCACCGAGGGAAACACCATATATTTT.

This rearrangement joins TRBV27 to TRBJ1-1; 9 bases align to TRBD1. CDR3 length: 15 amino acids. The trim removed 6 bases at V and 1 base at J, leaving 6 bases unmatched. The germline gives CDR1 MNHEY, CDR2 SMNVEV (reference sequence). The CDR3 protein is CASRRQGGKNTEAFF. CDR3 DNA sequence: TGTGCCAGCAGGAGACAGGGGGGAAAGAACACTGAAGCTTTCTTT.

V usage is TRBV24-1 and J usage is TRBJ2-5, with D hard to call. Between the trimmed V and J ends, which lost 5 bases and 4 bases, there was a span of 10 bases. CDR3 length: 13 amino acids. Germline V gives CDR1 KGHDR, CDR2 SFDVKD. The CDR3 DNA reads TGTGCCACCAGTGGGGCTCTGACAGAGACCCAGTACTTC. This gives the protein CATSGALTETQYF.

J is TRBJ1-2 and V is TRBV29-1, with D possibly being TRBD1 (6 bases). Trimming stripped 5 bases from V and 8 bases from J, with 18 bases between. The CDR3 length is 13 residues. Germline V gene data show CDR1 as SQVTM and CDR2 as ANQGSEA. This chain's CDR3 is CSVPRGSMLGYTF. The CDR3 DNA reads TGCAGCGTTCCAAGGGGGAGTATGTTGGGCTACACCTTC.

The rearrangement links TRBV12-3 or TRBV12-4 to TRBJ1-6; no clear D. The V end lost 1 base, the J end lost 10 bases, and 5 bases lay between the germline ends. The CDR3 spans 12 residues. The DNA of the CDR3 is TGTGCCAGCAGTTTAGGAGGCTCACCCCTCCACTTT. This translates into CASSLGGSPLHF.

This chain uses TRBV27 with TRBJ1-5, with a tentative D call TRBD1 (6 bases). From germline, CDR1 is MNHEY and CDR2 SMNVEV (reference sequence). This CDR3 region has 15 residues. Trimming stripped 5 bases from V and 4 bases from J, with 15 bases between. CDR3 protein: CASSPQGRGNQPQHF. For the CDR3, the DNA is TGTGCCAGCAGTCCACAGGGACGGGGGAATCAGCCCCAGCATTTT.

The rearrangement joins TRBV27 to TRBJ2-7; D might be TRBD1 (6 bases). Germline-derived CDR1 and CDR2 are MNHEY and SMNVEV (reference sequence). The CDR3 sequence is 15 residues long. With 4 bases removed from V and 0 bases from J, the gap between germline ends came to 13 bases. The CDR3 nucleotides are TGTGCCAGCAGTTCCGGGACACTTTTCTCCTACGAGCAGTACTTC. Encoded protein: CASSSGTLFSYEQYF.

The chain combines TRBV18 with TRBJ1-4; D perhaps matches TRBD1 (6 bases). The CDR3 covers 13 residues. The V end lost 11 bases, the J end lost 0 bases, and 10 bases lay between the germline ends. Germline-derived CDR1 and CDR2 are KGHSH and LQKENI. This chain's CDR3 is CAGQRATNEKLFF. The CDR3 region has the DNA TGTGCCGGACAGAGAGCAACTAATGAAAAACTGTTTTTT.